Listed here are 23 T cell receptor beta chains from one sample, sequenced in a study of T cell responses to AZD1222 COVID-19 vaccine. TCRdb's copy holds only in-frame clones and misses some; the assay was immunoSEQ multiplex PCR. There are roughly 87,000 clones in the sample; about 88% occur only once, and around 5.5% lies in the top ten. The sample was peripheral blood, taken 28 days after the second AZD1222 dose. These receptors were taken from an adult who received the AZD1222 COVID-19 vaccine.

Only one count was recorded for this clone. The chain couples TRBV28 to TRBJ1-3; weak D call: TRBD1 (5 bases). This CDR3 is 15 amino acids long. Trimming pared 3 bases from V and 3 bases from J, leaving 12 bases between. From germline, CDR1 is MDHEN and CDR2 SYDVKM. CDR3 DNA sequence: TGTGCCAGCAGTTTCGGGGGGGAGTTTGGAAACACCATATATTTT. It encodes CASSFGGEFGNTIYF.

The chain links TRBV30 to TRBJ1-6; no definite D call. Trimming removed 3 bases from V and 9 bases from J, with 9 bases in between. The germline gives CDR1 GTSNPN, CDR2 SVGIG (reference sequence). This CDR3 contains 12 residues. As DNA, the CDR3 is TGTGCCTGGAGCGGGAAGGGTTCACCCCTCCACTTT. The encoded protein is CAWSGKGSPLHF.

V usage is TRBV19 and J usage is TRBJ1-5, with D maybe TRBD1 (6 bases). Germline loops: CDR1 LNHDA, CDR2 SQIVND (reference sequence). The CDR3 sequence is 15 residues long. Trimming stripped 7 bases from V and 4 bases from J, with 17 bases between. The CDR3 spells CASMPYGDTNQPQHF. The CDR3 nucleotides read TGTGCCAGTATGCCCTATGGGGACACTAATCAGCCCCAGCATTTT.

The chain is built from TRBV6-5 and TRBJ2-6; tentatively, D is TRBD1 (5 bases). The germline V and J ends were trimmed by 8 bases and 2 bases, with 7 bases remaining between them. Germline V gene data show CDR1 as MNHEY and CDR2 as SVGAGI. The CDR3 is 13 amino acids. The CDR3 DNA is TGTGCCAGCCTGACAGCTGGGGCCAACGTCCTGACTTTC. It codes for CASLTAGANVLTF.

V usage is TRBV24-1 and J usage is TRBJ1-2, with 8 bases lining up with TRBD1. The CDR3 loop spans 17 amino acids. V shed 4 bases, J shed 4 bases, and the junction held 13 bases outside the gene matches. Looked up from germline, CDR1 is KGHDR and CDR2 is SFDVKD. CDR3 bases: TGTGCCACCAGTGAGTCTACAGGGGGGAAAGAATTCTATGGCTACACCTTC. Its translation is CATSESTGGKEFYGYTF.

The chain recombines TRBV4-3 with TRBJ1-3; D gene ambiguous. Trimming shortened V by 0 bases and J by 2 bases, and 14 bases separated the two germline ends. The CDR3 extends over 17 amino acids. From germline, CDR1 is LGHNA and CDR2 YSLEER. The CDR3 spells CASSQDSGVFAGNTIYF. DNA for the CDR3: TGCGCCAGCAGCCAAGATTCGGGTGTATTCGCTGGAAACACCATATATTTT.

This clone showed up just a few times. V is TRBV24-1 and J is TRBJ2-2; D remains ambiguous. This CDR3 has 16 residues. Trimming took off 4 bases at V and 0 bases at J, with 11 bases between the two ends. Germline V CDR1 and CDR2: KGHDR, SFDVKD. CDR3 region: CATSDPGRSNTGELFF. Written as DNA, the CDR3 is TGTGCCACCAGTGACCCTGGCAGATCGAACACCGGGGAGCTGTTTTTT.

The V and J genes are TRBV9 and TRBJ1-1; no reliable D call. The ends were cut back, 4 bases at V and 0 bases at J, with 10 bases in the middle. Germline V gives CDR1 SGDLS, CDR2 YYNGEE. The CDR3 loop spans 14 amino acids. CDR3 nucleotides: TGTGCCAGCAGCCTGGGATTCGTGAACACTGAAGCTTTCTTT. Its translation: CASSLGFVNTEAFF.

The genes are TRBV10-3 and TRBJ1-1; D ambiguous. The germline V gene encodes CDR1 ENHRY and CDR2 SYGVKD. V dropped 9 bases and J dropped 1 base, with 15 bases sitting between them. This CDR3 has 14 amino acids. The CDR3 reads CAIRRAGGNTEAFF. For the CDR3, the DNA is TGTGCCATTAGGAGGGCAGGCGGGAACACTGAAGCTTTCTTT.

The V gene is TRBV9, the J gene TRBJ2-1, with 13 bases aligning to TRBD2. Germline-derived CDR1 and CDR2 are SGDLS and YYNGEE. V was clipped by 4 bases and J by 5 bases; unmatched bases: 12. The CDR3 loop spans 18 amino acids. The chain's CDR3 is CASSSPRTSGGLNNEQFF. The CDR3 nucleotides read TGTGCCAGCAGCTCCCCCCGGACTAGCGGGGGCCTCAACAATGAGCAGTTCTTC.

This chain uses TRBV12-3 or TRBV12-4 with TRBJ2-7; D tentatively reads TRBD1 or TRBD2 (5 bases each). This CDR3 is built from 12 residues. With 2 bases removed from V and 5 bases from J, the gap between germline ends came to 7 bases. CDR3 loop: CASSLRGHEQYF. Here the CDR3 DNA reads TGTGCCAGCAGTTTACGGGGCCACGAGCAGTACTTC.

The chain joins TRBV19 to TRBJ2-5; TRBD2 matches at 9 bases. The CDR3 totals 15 residues. Per germline, CDR1 LNHDA and CDR2 SQIVND (reference sequence). Trimming cost V 6 bases and J 2 bases; bases outside gene matches: 7. The CDR3 sequence: CASRRSSGDQETQYF. The CDR3 coding sequence is TGTGCCAGTAGACGGTCTAGCGGGGATCAAGAGACCCAGTACTTC.

The J gene is TRBJ2-3, the V gene TRBV7-3; 13 bases line up with TRBD2. This CDR3 contains 18 residues. J lost 5 bases, V lost 5 bases, and 13 bases had no gene match. Germline CDR1 SGHTA, CDR2 FQGTGA. The DNA for the CDR3 is TGTGCCAGCAGCGACTCTCAACTAGCGGGGGGGCCGGAAGATACGCAGTATTTT. Encoded protein: CASSDSQLAGGPEDTQYF.

This rearrangement joins TRBV5-1 to TRBJ2-2; 9 positions agree with TRBD1. Germline V gene data show CDR1 as SGHRS and CDR2 as YFSETQ. After removal of 4 bases from V and 4 bases from J, the junction contained 5 bases not matched to a gene. The CDR3 has 15 amino acids. The CDR3 DNA sequence: TGCGCCAGCAGCCGAATACAGGGGGCCACCGGGGAGCTGTTTTTT. It codes for CASSRIQGATGELFF.

The chain joins TRBV7-9 to TRBJ2-7; D gene unclear. The CDR3 loop spans 12 amino acids. Germline loops: CDR1 SEHNR, CDR2 FQNEAQ (reference sequence). The V end lost 5 bases, the J end lost 5 bases, and 10 bases lay between the germline ends. The CDR3 here is CASSPTFDEQYF. CDR3 nucleotides: TGTGCCAGCAGCCCGACATTTGACGAGCAGTACTTC.

The V call is TRBV3-1 (or the pseudogene TRBV3-2), the J call TRBJ1-1; 7 bases match TRBD1. The CDR3 runs to 13 residues. After removal of 4 bases from V and 5 bases from J, the junction contained 4 bases not matched to a gene. Germline CDR1 LGHDT, CDR2 YNNKEL (reference sequence). Here the CDR3 reads CASSRKGATEAFF. The CDR3 DNA follows: TGTGCCAGCAGCCGAAAGGGGGCTACTGAAGCTTTCTTT.

The chain uses TRBV25-1 and TRBJ1-4; 9 bases agree with TRBD1. This CDR3 spans 15 amino acids. Germline values: CDR1 MGHDK, CDR2 SYGVNS. The V segment lost 1 base and the J segment 8 bases; nucleotides outside the gene matches: 5. Here the CDR3 reads CASSEWRTGVEKLFF. Written as DNA, the CDR3 is TGTGCCAGCAGTGAATGGAGGACAGGGGTGGAAAAACTGTTTTTT.

Here the CDR3 reads CASSYARKGNGTEAFF. Written as DNA, the CDR3 is TGTGCCAGCAGTTACGCCCGAAAGGGAAATGGGACTGAAGCTTTCTTT. V is TRBV6-8 and J is TRBJ1-1; D not certain. V lost 2 bases, J lost 5 bases, and 18 bases lay in between. This CDR3 has 16 amino acids. CDR1 is MNHGY, CDR2 SAAAGT, per germline.

The J gene is TRBJ1-1, the V gene TRBV27; possibly TRBD1 for D (5 bases). This CDR3 is built from 15 residues. From germline, CDR1 is MNHEY and CDR2 SMNVEV (reference sequence). V was cut by 8 bases and J by 0 bases, with 16 bases left in between. CDR3 residues: CASQREGYLNTEAFF. The DNA for the CDR3 is TGTGCCAGCCAACGTGAGGGGTATTTGAACACTGAAGCTTTCTTT.

In its sample, this clone was seen a few times. The CDR3, as DNA: TGCGCCAGCAGCGCGACAGAGAACTATGGCTACACCTTC. Protein: CASSATENYGYTF. J is TRBJ1-2 and V is TRBV10-1; TRBD1 is a possible D gene (5 bases). Trimming cost V 6 bases and J 2 bases, with 10 bases left between them. CDR1 is WNHNN, CDR2 SYGVQD, per germline (reference sequence). The length of the CDR3 is 13 residues.

The genes are TRBV19 and TRBJ1-3, with a possible D match to TRBD1 (6 bases). Trimming left V 5 bases short and J 0 bases short, with 14 bases between. The CDR3 is 16 residues long. The germline V gene has CDR1 LNHDA and CDR2 SQIVND (reference sequence). The CDR3 protein is CASSRRTDYSGNTIYF. The CDR3 DNA reads as TGTGCCAGTAGTCGTCGGACAGACTACTCTGGAAACACCATATATTTT.

This rearrangement joins TRBV5-4 to TRBJ1-3; D call uncertain. Germline assignment: CDR1 SGHNT and CDR2 YYREEE (reference sequence). V lost 1 base and J 4 bases, leaving 12 bases between the germline ends. CDR3 length: 15 amino acids. This chain's CDR3 is CASSLPSLAGNTIYF. In nucleotides, the CDR3 is TGTGCCAGCAGCTTGCCGAGTCTAGCGGGAAACACCATATATTTT.

This clone was recorded once. The chain is built from TRBV30 and TRBJ1-3, with D possibly matching TRBD1 (6 bases). V lost 5 bases and J lost 2, with 10 bases in between. Germline CDR1 reads GTSNPN; CDR2 reads SVGIG (reference sequence). The CDR3 extends over 13 amino acids. The CDR3 protein is CAWVRGAGNTIYF. CDR3 sequence (DNA): TGTGCCTGGGTGAGGGGGGCTGGAAACACCATATATTTT. Variable domain in full (rest from reference TRBV30 and TRBJ1-3): SQTIHQWPATLVQPVGSPLSLECTVEGTSNPNLYWYRQAAGRGLQLLFYSVGIGQISSEVPQNLSASRPQDRQFILSSKKLLLSDSGFYLCAWVRGAGNTIYFGEGSWLTVV.